This record looks at one T cell receptor beta chain sequence and its context. Its antigen target is currently unknown. A read error may produce the germline difference seen at one junction end. The data were obtained in a study of T-cell reconstitution after alpha-beta-depleted transplantation in children (TCRdb year 2016). As for the study more broadly: Using TCR repertoire profiling, the study quantitatively followed how T-cell immune reconstitution unfolded in children after TCRalphabeta/CD19-depleted allogeneic hematopoietic cell transplantation.

What the treatment or condition label conveys for this sample: allogeneic hematopoietic cell transplantation with graft depleted of TCRalphabeta T cells and CD19 B cells. The transplant recipients were children given TCRalphabeta/CD19-depleted allogeneic hematopoietic cell grafts. The library came from PCR. Instrument on record: Illumina HiSeq 2500. Molecular barcoding was employed in the preparation of TCR libraries, with unique molecular identifiers being used to normalize TCRbeta repertoire quantification. TCRdb took the public reads, trimmed them with fastp at Q25, ran MiXCR for clone calling and kept in-frame beta chains. Every distinct CDR3 protein forms one entry, paired with its most common genes and DNA. Present in this sample are hundreds of thousands of distinct CDR3 sequences, 13% of which were seen just once. The top ten hold 2.2% of the sample. Measured from the cysteine to the phenylalanine, the CDR3 is 13 residues long. CDR3 DNA only is kept here, 39 bases in frame from base 1. Via the germline V gene (reference sequence), CDR1 is SSHAT and CDR2 FNYEAQ.

What the study reported, not specific to this receptor: Over subsequent months, a decline in hyperexpanded clone frequencies was noted, and after one year, T-cell counts and TCRbeta diversity were mostly ascribed to newly produced T cells. Apparently early alphabetaT-cell count recovery about two months after transplant reportedly relied on only several hundred rapidly expanded clones derived from non-depleted graft cells. The high TCRbeta diversity at day 60 in some patients was ascribed to recipient T cells and intrathymic progenitors that had survived conditioning.

This receptor was obtained from a male patient younger than 18 who had a stem cell transplant for acute myeloid leukemia, so the T cells may come from the graft donor. Here the sequenced sample was PBMCs, mostly from graft donor cells, taken 360 days after TCRalphabeta/CD19-depleted stem cell transplant. The chain uses TRBV7-7 and TRBJ2-5; the D gene is perhaps TRBD2, on 5 matching bases. The base sequence is TGTGCTAGCAAAGCGGCTTACCAAGAGACCCAGTACTTC. It translates to CASKAAYQETQYF.